This T cell receptor (beta chain) appears in the sequencing data of a study of T cells after yellow fever vaccination. Germline V gene data show CDR1 as SGHDN and CDR2 as FVKESK. The length of the CDR3 is 15 residues. V lost 5 bases and J lost 7, with 17 bases in between. One entry per CDR3 protein results from TCRdb running MiXCR on the 5' RACE reads. The data hold some 350,000 distinct CDR3 sequences, with 9.5% to 13% observed a single time. The V call is TRBV14, the J call TRBJ2-2, with D perhaps assigned TRBD1 or TRBD2 (5 bases each). The sequence was collected from a man aged 18 to 35 who received the YFV17D yellow fever vaccine. The input for sequencing was PBMCs, taken on the day of the first yellow fever vaccination. CDR3 sequence reads: CASSVYGAANGELFF. CDR3 nucleotide sequence: TGTGCCAGCAGCGTATACGGGGCAGCGAACGGGGAGCTGTTTTTT.